Listed below are T cell receptor beta chains from one sample, sequenced in a study of HIV-infected children after antiretroviral therapy interruption. TCRdb re-called the 3' RACE reads through MiXCR, storing one row per CDR3 protein. The data show fewer than 100,000 distinct CDR3 sequences, with about 6.3% seen just once and about 1.1% held by the top ten. Sequences were derived from CD45RA+ CD4+ T cells from PBMCs, pooled from several time points, sampled from a donor given antiretroviral therapy, either interrupted or continuous. These receptors were taken from a pool of human donors with HIV. CDR3s include the opening cysteine and the closing phenylalanine or tryptophan. A D gene is named only where the DNA matches it firmly. Some rows have no size entry. The others give once, few or many, or a class for an expanded clone.

TRBJ1-2,NA,TRBV6-5,many,TGTGCCAGCAGTTACTCGTTGGGGGGGGCCTATGGCTACACCTTC,CASSYSLGGAYGYTF
TRBJ2-6,NA,TRBV7-6,many,TGTGCCAGCAGCTTAGGCCCCACTGGGGCCAACGTCCTGACTTTC,CASSLGPTGANVLTF
TRBJ2-1,TRBD1,TRBV30,many,TGTGCCTGGAGTAGAGGGGACAGGGGACACAATGAGCAGTTCTTC,CAWSRGDRGHNEQFF
TRBJ2-1,TRBD2,TRBV11-2,many,TGTGCCAGCAGCTTGCGACTAGCGGTCTCCTACAATGAGCAGTTCTTC,CASSLRLAVSYNEQFF
TRBJ2-7,NA,TRBV23-1,many,TGCGCCAGCAGAATGTCCCAAACCCGGCCGATTCCAGGCACCTACGAGCAGTACTTC,CASRMSQTRPIPGTYEQYF
TRBJ1-1,NA,TRBV15,NA,TGTGCCACCAGCAGGGGGACGCAGGGAGGGAACACTGAAGCTTTCTTT,CATSRGTQGGNTEAFF
TRBJ1-6,NA,TRBV2,many,TGTGCCAGCAGTGAAAGGTGGGGGACTTCACCCCTCCACTTT,CASSERWGTSPLHF
TRBJ1-1,NA,TRBV12-3/TRBV12-4,many,TGTGCCAGCAGTTTACCAGGGGCCCGTGAAGCTTTCTTT,CASSLPGAREAFF
TRBJ2-3,NA,TRBV7-2,many,TGTGCCAGCAGCTCCCGCGGGGGCGCTACAAATACGCAGTATTTT,CASSSRGGATNTQYF
TRBJ2-3,NA,TRBV10-3,many,TGTGCCGCCGGGGGAGTAGATACGCAGTATTTT,CAAGGVDTQYF
TRBJ1-1,NA,TRBV30,many,TGTGCCTGGAGATTTGGGAGCACTGAAGCTTTCTTT,CAWRFGSTEAFF
TRBJ2-7,TRBD1,TRBV9,many,TGTGCCAGCAGCGGGCGACAGGGGGCCTACGAGCAGTACTTC,CASSGRQGAYEQYF
TRBJ2-5,NA,TRBV9,many,TGTGCCAGCAGCCCAGGAGGGGCCGGGGGGACCCAGTACTTC,CASSPGGAGGTQYF
TRBJ2-7,NA,TRBV19,few,TGTGCCAGTAGTTCCAGAGGCGAATACGAGCAGTACTTC,CASSSRGEYEQYF
TRBJ1-5,NA,TRBV5-6,many,TGTGCCAGCAGCTTAACGGGCAGGGTCCTTGGTCAGCCCCAGCATTTT,CASSLTGRVLGQPQHF
TRBJ1-1,NA,TRBV27,many,TGTGCCAGCAGTCCCCCGGGACGGAGCATGAACACTGAAGCTTTCTTT,CASSPPGRSMNTEAFF
TRBJ2-1,TRBD1,TRBV15,many,TGTGCTAGCAGTAGAAACAGGGGGGATGCTGAGCAGTTCTTC,CASSRNRGDAEQFF
TRBJ1-4,NA,TRBV5-6,many,TGTGCCAGCAGCCCCCTCGGGGGGGCAACTAATGAAAAACTGTTTTTT,CASSPLGGATNEKLFF
TRBJ2-1,TRBD2,TRBV6-6,many,TGTGCCAGCAGTTACCAGACCGGGACTAGCGGCAATGAGCAGTTCTTC,CASSYQTGTSGNEQFF
TRBJ2-4,NA,TRBV20-1,many,TGCAGTGCTAGTGGGGCACTGACGGTTACAGACATTCAGTACTTC,CSASGALTVTDIQYF
TRBJ1-2,TRBD1,TRBV4-2,NA,TGTGCCAGCAGCCAACTGGGACAGGGGGTCGGGGGCTACACCTTC,CASSQLGQGVGGYTF
TRBJ2-3,NA,TRBV6-5,many,TGTGCCAGCTGCCCCCAGCGGAGAAGCACAGATACGCAGTATTTT,CASCPQRRSTDTQYF
TRBJ1-5,TRBD1,TRBV19,many,TGTGCCAGTAGTAGAAGACAGGGTGCCGTTAATCAGCCCCAGCATTTT,CASSRRQGAVNQPQHF
TRBJ2-3,NA,TRBV5-1,NA,TGCGCCAGCAGCTTCAATATCGTCACAGATACGCAGTATTTT,CASSFNIVTDTQYF
TRBJ2-2,NA,TRBV7-2,NA,TGTGCCAGCAGCTTAGTTGTGGGAACCGGGGAGCTGTTTTTT,CASSLVVGTGELFF
TRBJ2-1,TRBD2,TRBV20-1,many,TGCAGTGCTAGTGAGCGGGGGGAAAGCTCCTACAATGAGCAGTTCTTC,CSASERGESSYNEQFF
TRBJ2-7,NA,TRBV12-3/TRBV12-4,few,TGTGCCAGCACCCCTCGGACAGGCGGGATCCACGAGCAGTACTTC,CASTPRTGGIHEQYF
TRBJ2-4,NA,TRBV6-5,many,TGTGCCAGCAGGGCCAGGGACACCTTGTACTTT,CASRARDTLYF
TRBJ2-1,TRBD2,TRBV28,many,TGTGCCAGCAGTTCCCCAGCGGGAACTACCTACAATGAGCAGTTCTTC,CASSSPAGTTYNEQFF
TRBJ1-1,NA,TRBV19,many,TGTGCCAGTAGTATGGGGGGACATTTGAACACTGAAGCTTTCTTT,CASSMGGHLNTEAFF
TRBJ2-7,NA,TRBV3-1,many,TGTGCCAGCAGCTTTACCGGGACACCCTACGAGCAGTACTTC,CASSFTGTPYEQYF
TRBJ2-1,NA,TRBV23-1,many,TGTGCCAGCAGTCTGACTCTGGGGGATAACTATGCTGAGCAGTTCTTC,CASSLTLGDNYAEQFF
TRBJ2-2,NA,TRBV9,many,TGTGCCAGCAGCGTAGATCGGGACACCGGGGAGCTGTTTTTT,CASSVDRDTGELFF
TRBJ1-5,NA,TRBV7-4,many,TGTGCCAGCAGCTTCAGGCAGGGCCATCAGCCCCAGCATTTT,CASSFRQGHQPQHF
TRBJ2-2,NA,TRBV7-6,many,TGTGCCAGCAGCTTAGAGGCAGGCGCCACCGGGGAGCTGTTTTTT,CASSLEAGATGELFF
TRBJ1-1,TRBD1,TRBV3-1,many,TGTGCCAGCAGCCATTATACCGGGACAGGTGAAGCTTTCTTT,CASSHYTGTGEAFF
TRBJ1-4,NA,TRBV10-3,many,TGTGCCATCAGGGGGGACTGGGGCGAAAAACTGTTTTTT,CAIRGDWGEKLFF
TRBJ2-7,NA,TRBV5-1,many,TGCGCCAGCAGCTTGACTAATTACTACGAGCAGTACTTC,CASSLTNYYEQYF
TRBJ1-1,NA,TRBV20-1,medium-sized,TGCAGTGCTAGAGAGCCCCAAACGGGAGGCACTGAAGCTTTCTTT,CSAREPQTGGTEAFF
TRBJ1-5,TRBD1,TRBV23-1,many,TGCGCCAGCAGTCAGTCGTACGGACAGGGGAATCAGCCCCAGCATTTT,CASSQSYGQGNQPQHF
TRBJ1-4,TRBD1,TRBV12-3/TRBV12-4,NA,TGTGCCAGCAGTCCCCGGGACAGGGTATCCGACAGGAATGAAAAACTGTTTTTT,CASSPRDRVSDRNEKLFF
TRBJ1-2,NA,TRBV18,many,TGTGCCAGCTCCCGGGGATCCAGCTATGGCTACACCTTC,CASSRGSSYGYTF
TRBJ1-6,NA,TRBV3-1,few,TGTGCCAGCAGCCAAGTCCCGGGGGGAGAATCACCCCTCCACTTT,CASSQVPGGESPLHF
TRBJ2-2,NA,TRBV7-2,many,TGTGCCAGCAGCTTAGCTGGGAGGGAGCTGTTTTTT,CASSLAGRELFF
TRBJ2-1,TRBD2,TRBV24-1,many,TGTGCCACCAGTGCCCCCGGGGGGAATGAGCAGTTCTTC,CATSAPGGNEQFF
TRBJ2-1,TRBD2,TRBV20-1,many,TGCAGTGCTACGGGGGGGTACAATGAGCAGTTCTTC,CSATGGYNEQFF
TRBJ2-7,NA,TRBV6-1,NA,TGTGCCAGCAACAGCCGGGTCCTTCTCTACGAGCAGTACTTC,CASNSRVLLYEQYF
TRBJ2-7,TRBD2,TRBV19,many,TGTGCCAGTTCAAGCGGGAGGTCGTACGAGCAGTACTTC,CASSSGRSYEQYF
TRBJ2-5,NA,TRBV28,once,TGTGCCAGCAGTTCACAGGGAAAGGAGACCCAGTACTTC,CASSSQGKETQYF
TRBJ1-2,NA,TRBV19,many,TGTGCCAGTAGTATAGCACAAGGCTATGGCTACACCTTC,CASSIAQGYGYTF
TRBJ2-1,TRBD1,TRBV6-5,many,TGTGCCAGCAACCCTAGACAGGGGGCGGTCAATGAGCAGTTCTTC,CASNPRQGAVNEQFF
TRBJ2-1,NA,TRBV7-9,NA,TGTGCCAGCAGCCCATACTCCAATGAGCAGTTCTTC,CASSPYSNEQFF
TRBJ2-1,NA,TRBV6-6,NA,TGTGCCAGCAACCATGGGGGGTACAATGAGCAGTTCTTC,CASNHGGYNEQFF
TRBJ1-3,NA,TRBV3-1,few,TGTGCCAGCAGCCAAATACGTTCCCGAAACACCATATATTTT,CASSQIRSRNTIYF
TRBJ1-5,TRBD1,TRBV20-1,many,TGCAGTGCCAACAGGGGGCCAGGGGATCAGCCCCAGCATTTT,CSANRGPGDQPQHF